The 23 T cell receptor beta chains given below trace back to one sample, sequenced in a study of chemoradiotherapy in HPV16-positive cancers. TCRdb's table, derived via immunoSEQ multiplex PCR, lists solely in-frame clones and lacks some. The sample shows fewer than 40,000 clones, more than 65% of them seen only once. The specimen was blood, collected from a patient who underwent chemoradiotherapy. These receptors came from a human donor with HPV-associated anogenital cancer.

The CDR3 here is CSATGSTPLHF. DNA for the CDR3: TGCAGTGCTACCGGGAGTACACCCCTCCACTTT. J is TRBJ1-6 and V is TRBV20-1; the D is unclear. V lost 4 bases and J lost 11, with 9 bases in between. Germline V gene data show CDR1 as DFQATT and CDR2 as SNEGSKA (reference sequence). This CDR3 has 11 residues.

The chain is built from TRBV19 and TRBJ2-5, with a tentative D call TRBD2 (5 bases). V lost 5 bases and J lost 4, with 17 bases in between. This CDR3 has 15 amino acids. Germline V gene sequence: CDR1 LNHDA, CDR2 SQIVND (reference sequence). CDR3 amino acids: CASSPPGSSGETQYF. Written as DNA, the CDR3 is TGTGCCAGTAGTCCCCCGGGGTCCTCCGGAGAGACCCAGTACTTC.

The V and J genes are TRBV7-2 and TRBJ2-7, with TRBD2 matching 10 bases. The V and J ends lost 1 base and 5 bases, in that order; junction bases with no gene match: 5. Per the germline V gene, CDR1 is SGHTA and CDR2 is FQGNSA. The CDR3 sequence is 15 residues long. The CDR3 is CASSLESGGAHEQYF. CDR3 bases: TGTGCCAGCAGCTTAGAAAGCGGGGGGGCCCACGAGCAGTACTTC.

This chain uses TRBV29-1 with TRBJ1-2, with unresolved D. Trimming stripped 4 bases from V and 8 bases from J, with 14 bases between. The CDR3 contains 12 residues. Germline V gene lookup returns CDR1 SQVTM and CDR2 ANQGSEA. In DNA, the CDR3 is TGCAGCGTTGGAGAACCCGGCAGGGGCTACACCTTC. It translates to CSVGEPGRGYTF. Looking up the rest from reference TRBV29-1 and TRBJ1-2 gives the full variable domain: SAVISQKPSRDICQRGTSLTIQCQVDSQVTMMFWYRQQPGQSLTLIATANQGSEATYESGFVIDKFPISRPNLTFSTLTVSNMSPEDSSIYLCSVGEPGRGYTFGSGTRLTVV.

The chain is built from TRBV6-1 and TRBJ1-2; tentative D call: TRBD1 (5 bases). This CDR3 is built from 17 residues. CDR1 is MNHNS and CDR2 is SASEGT in the germline V gene. Trimming took off 0 bases at V and 4 bases at J, with 18 bases between the two ends. The CDR3 bases are TGTGCCAGCAGTGAAGCGCCGGTAACGAGGGGCGGCTATGGCTACACCTTC. This translates into CASSEAPVTRGGYGYTF.

The chain has TRBV29-1 and TRBJ1-1, with D hard to call. The CDR3 length is 13 residues. CDR1 and CDR2 (germline): SQVTM, ANQGSEA. V lost 6 bases to trimming and J lost 4 bases, with 15 bases between them. The CDR3 sequence: CSVKGEGSTEAFF. CDR3 nucleotides: TGCAGCGTGAAGGGAGAGGGATCCACTGAAGCTTTCTTT.

The V and J genes are TRBV30 and TRBJ1-5; unclear D gene. CDR3 length equals 18 residues. Trimming stripped 4 bases from V and 3 bases from J, with 25 bases between. In germline, CDR1 is GTSNPN, CDR2 SVGIG (reference sequence). The CDR3 bases are TGTGCCTGGACAAGAACCCGGACCTTACCCCTTCCCAATCAGCCCCAGCATTTT. Translating gives CAWTRTRTLPLPNQPQHF.

V gene TRBV10-3 combines with J gene TRBJ1-1; the D gene is possibly TRBD1 (6 bases). The V gene's germline CDR1 is ENHRY and CDR2 SYGVKD. Trimming removed 6 bases at V and 1 base at J, with 9 bases between. The CDR3 spans 13 residues. The CDR3, as DNA: TGTGCCATCAGCCTGACAGGGAACACTGAAGCTTTCTTT. It translates to CAISLTGNTEAFF.

The rearrangement links TRBV28 to TRBJ2-7; 7 bases agree with TRBD2. The junction had 8 bases not matched to a gene; V was cut back by 6 bases and J by 0 bases. Germline V gene lookup returns CDR1 MDHEN and CDR2 SYDVKM. This CDR3 is built from 15 residues. CDR3 residues: CASRGGGGISYEQYF. The CDR3 bases are TGTGCCAGCAGGGGTGGGGGGGGAATCTCCTACGAGCAGTACTTC.

The chain joins TRBV20-1 to TRBJ1-1, with TRBD1 matching over 7 bases. This CDR3 spans 11 amino acids. Trimming took 4 bases from V and 5 from J; bases not matched to a gene: 1. From germline, CDR1 is DFQATT and CDR2 SNEGSKA (reference sequence). DNA for the CDR3: TGCAGTGCTATACAGGGGACTGAAGCTTTCTTT. It yields the protein CSAIQGTEAFF.

This clone was seen once. The chain links TRBV5-1 to TRBJ1-2, with D perhaps matching TRBD1 (5 bases). CDR1 and CDR2 (germline): SGHRS, YFSETQ. Between the trimmed V and J ends, which lost 4 bases and 5 bases, there was a span of 18 bases. CDR3 length: 15 residues. The CDR3 region has the DNA TGCGCCAGCAGCACCGAGGGACTAGGGTCTTATGGCTACACCTTC. This codes for CASSTEGLGSYGYTF. Full variable domain (remainder filled in from reference TRBV5-1 and TRBJ1-2): KAGVTQTPRYLIKTRGQQVTLSCSPISGHRSVSWYQQTPGQGLQFLFEYFSETQRNKGNFPGRFSGRQFSNSRSEMNVSTLELGDSALYLCASSTEGLGSYGYTFGSGTRLTVV.

This rearrangement joins TRBV5-1 to TRBJ2-7; D not certain. The CDR3 spans 14 residues. V lost 4 bases, J lost 3 bases, and 14 bases lay in between. Germline assignment: CDR1 SGHRS and CDR2 YFSETQ. CDR3 loop: CASSLGPTGYEQYF. The CDR3 DNA follows: TGCGCCAGCAGCCTCGGACCAACCGGCTACGAGCAGTACTTC.

This rearrangement joins TRBV11-2 to TRBJ2-5; unclear D gene. V lost 5 bases, J lost 10 bases, and 14 bases lay in between. The germline V gene has CDR1 SGHAT and CDR2 FQNNGV. The CDR3 is made up of 12 amino acids. CDR3 protein: CASSPSEGNQYF. In DNA form, the CDR3 reads TGTGCCAGCAGCCCATCAGAAGGGAACCAGTACTTC.

This chain uses TRBV25-1 with TRBJ2-6; D gene unclear. V lost 0 bases to trimming and J lost 0 bases, with 6 bases between them. Per the germline V gene, CDR1 is MGHDK and CDR2 is SYGVNS. This CDR3 is 16 amino acids long. CDR3 coding DNA: TGTGCCAGCAGTGAATATGGGCGCTCTGGGGCCAACGTCCTGACTTTC. The encoded protein is CASSEYGRSGANVLTF.

This clone showed up just a few times. The V gene is TRBV5-1, the J gene TRBJ1-6; maybe TRBD1 (6 bases). This CDR3 spans 14 amino acids. V was trimmed by 3 bases and J by 7 bases, leaving 11 bases between them. CDR1 and CDR2 from the germline V gene are SGHRS and YFSETQ. CDR3 sequence (DNA): TGCGCCAGCAGCTCTGGACAGCCAAATTCACCCCTCCACTTT. Translated, it gives CASSSGQPNSPLHF.

This sequence joins TRBV9 and TRBJ1-6; maybe TRBD1 (5 bases). The V gene's germline CDR1 is SGDLS and CDR2 YYNGEE. The V and J ends lost 0 bases and 14 bases respectively, with 15 bases between them. The CDR3 is 14 residues long. CDR3 coding DNA: TGTGCCAGCAGCGTAGAGGCAGGGCTAGGCGCCCTCCACTTT. Its translation: CASSVEAGLGALHF.

This clone has just a few counts. The rearrangement joins TRBV19 to TRBJ1-2, with D possibly being TRBD1 (6 bases). V was pared by 0 bases and J by 4 bases, with 12 bases between. Germline V CDR1 and CDR2: LNHDA, SQIVND (reference sequence). This CDR3 has 15 amino acids. The DNA for the CDR3 is TGTGCCAGTAGTATAGATCAGGGGTTCGGCTATGGCTACACCTTC. Translating gives CASSIDQGFGYGYTF. Full variable domain (missing parts from reference TRBV19 and TRBJ1-2): DGGITQSPKYLFRKEGQNVTLSCEQNLNHDAMYWYRQDPGQGLRLIYYSQIVNDFQKGDIAEGYSVSREKKESFPLTVTSAQKNPTAFYLCASSIDQGFGYGYTFGSGTRLTVV.

The gene calls are TRBV2 and TRBJ1-2; D may be TRBD1 (6 bases). The CDR3 runs 13 residues. Germline-derived CDR1 and CDR2 are SNHLY and FYNNEI. V was trimmed by 5 bases and J by 7 bases, leaving 14 bases between them. The CDR3 DNA follows: TGTGCCAGCAGTAGGACAGAGGTCGCTGGCTACACCTTC. Amino acid sequence: CASSRTEVAGYTF.

This clone has more than one count but fewer than ten. This chain uses TRBV19 with TRBJ1-1; D is possibly TRBD1 (5 bases). The germline CDR1 and CDR2 sequences are LNHDA and SQIVND (reference sequence). V lost 3 bases and J 8 bases, leaving 7 bases between the germline ends. This CDR3 has 11 amino acids. The CDR3 sequence: CASSIQGEAFF. As DNA, the CDR3 is TGTGCCAGTAGTATCCAGGGCGAAGCTTTCTTT.

This rearrangement joins TRBV18 to TRBJ2-2; no firm D call. Germline CDR1 and CDR2: KGHSH and LQKENI. V was trimmed by 3 bases and J by 6 bases, leaving 8 bases between them. This CDR3 is built from 13 residues. The CDR3 protein is CASSPKVSGELFF. CDR3 in DNA: TGTGCCAGCTCACCGAAGGTGTCCGGGGAGCTGTTTTTT.

CDR3: CASSLGGILQETQYF. The DNA for the CDR3 is TGTGCCAGCAGCTTAGGGGGGATTTTACAAGAGACCCAGTACTTC. V is TRBV7-2 and J is TRBJ2-5; either TRBD1 or TRBD2 may supply D (5 bases each). CDR1 is SGHTA, CDR2 FQGNSA, per germline. The CDR3 totals 15 residues. Trimming pared 1 base from V and 2 bases from J, leaving 11 bases between.

The J gene is TRBJ1-5, the V gene TRBV15, with D unresolved. CDR3 size: 17 residues. Trimming removed 0 bases at V and 4 bases at J, with 16 bases between. Germline CDR1 LNHNV, CDR2 YYDKDF (reference sequence). DNA of the CDR3: TGTGCCACCAGCAGAGATGAGGCATTAAGGAGAAATCAGCCCCAGCATTTT. It is translated as CATSRDEALRRNQPQHF.

The chain uses TRBV6-5 and TRBJ2-3; 9 bases match TRBD2. In germline, CDR1 is MNHEY, CDR2 SVGAGI. This CDR3 comprises 14 residues. The ends lost 6 bases at V and 6 bases at J; junction bases unmatched: 7. DNA for the CDR3: TGTGCCAGCAGGCCAGCGGGGGGCTGGGATACGCAGTATTTT. Translated: CASRPAGGWDTQYF.